The rows below give T cell receptor beta chains drawn from one sample of a study of T cell repertoires in cytomegalovirus infection. TCRdb recomputed calls from the reads with MiXCR, one row per CDR3 protein. The sample holds 250,000 or so distinct CDR3 sequences, 9.1% seen once. The sample taken for sequencing was PBMCs. Receptors were obtained from a human donor in good health (CMV status not recorded). Some clones in this sample may be carry-over from other donors' samples. CDR3s include the opening cysteine and the closing phenylalanine or tryptophan. D genes are given only for firm matches. Expanded clones get a size class; other rows say once, few or many, or leave the size out.

D gene	V gene	clone size	J gene	CDR3 protein	CDR3 DNA
TRBD2	TRBV2	NA	TRBJ2-2	CASRATSGNTGELFF	TGTGCCAGCAGAGCTACTAGCGGGAACACCGGGGAGCTGTTTTTT
TRBD1	TRBV11-2	NA	TRBJ1-2	CASSLVGRGRDGYTF	TGTGCCAGCAGCTTAGTAGGCAGGGGGCGAGATGGCTACACCTTC
TRBD1	TRBV5-8	NA	TRBJ1-1	CASSHRGWNTEAFF	TGTGCCAGCAGTCACAGGGGCTGGAACACTGAAGCTTTCTTT
NA	TRBV7-8	many	TRBJ2-1	CASSLVSSGRTGDEQFF	TGTGCCAGCAGCTTAGTCAGTAGTGGACGGACGGGGGATGAGCAGTTCTTC
NA	TRBV7-2	many	TRBJ1-1	CASSFLGRGTEAFF	TGTGCCAGCAGCTTCCTAGGGCGAGGCACTGAAGCTTTCTTT
NA	TRBV11-3	many	TRBJ2-5	CASSPAGRSETQYF	TGTGCCAGCAGCCCGGCCGGGCGCTCAGAGACCCAGTACTTC
TRBD2	TRBV7-3	few	TRBJ2-3	CASSVSGSTDTQYF	TGTGCCAGCAGCGTTAGCGGGTCCACAGATACGCAGTATTTT
NA	TRBV7-2	many	TRBJ1-1	CASSLGKGNTEAFF	TGTGCCAGCAGCTTGGGGAAAGGGAACACTGAAGCTTTCTTT
TRBD1	TRBV28	once	TRBJ2-7	CASSPDRGRTYEQYF	TGTGCCAGCAGCCCGGACAGGGGACGTACCTACGAGCAGTACTTC
NA	TRBV6-2/TRBV6-3	few	TRBJ2-6	CASTYDPGLKFSSGANVLTF	TGTGCCAGCACCTACGATCCGGGACTGAAGTTTAGCTCTGGGGCCAACGTCCTGACTTTC
NA	TRBV7-2	many	TRBJ1-1	CASSLAGRGGTEAFF	TGTGCCAGCAGCTTAGCGGGTCGGGGCGGCACTGAAGCTTTCTTT
TRBD2	TRBV7-2	many	TRBJ2-5	CASSPGGVPKTQYF	TGTGCCAGCAGCCCTGGGGGGGTCCCCAAGACCCAGTACTTC
TRBD2	TRBV19	many	TRBJ2-7	CASKTSGTSTYEQYF	TGTGCCAGTAAGACTAGCGGGACTTCAACCTACGAGCAGTACTTC
TRBD1	TRBV11-2	many	TRBJ2-1	CASSVTGDNEQFF	TGTGCCAGCAGCGTGACAGGGGACAATGAGCAGTTCTTC
NA	TRBV6-2/TRBV6-3	NA	TRBJ2-4	CASTGGGTGGQNIQYF	TGTGCCAGCACAGGCGGAGGCACGGGTGGCCAAAACATTCAGTACTTC
NA	TRBV6-1	many	TRBJ1-3	CASSEAATSGNTIYF	TGTGCCAGCAGTGAAGCAGCGACCTCTGGAAACACCATATATTTT
NA	TRBV5-5	few	TRBJ2-1	CASSLFPANNEQFF	TGTGCCAGCAGCTTGTTCCCAGCCAACAATGAGCAGTTCTTC
TRBD2	TRBV5-4	many	TRBJ2-7	CASSLELAEGHEQYF	TGTGCCAGCAGCTTGGAGCTAGCGGAGGGACACGAGCAGTACTTC
NA	TRBV7-2	NA	TRBJ2-1	CASSLVQGNNEQFF	TGTGCCAGCAGCTTAGTGCAGGGAAACAATGAGCAGTTCTTC
NA	TRBV7-2	many	TRBJ2-4	CASSLESTAPSNIQYF	TGTGCCAGCAGCTTAGAGTCGACGGCTCCAAGCAACATTCAGTACTTC
NA	TRBV2	few	TRBJ1-5	CASSETMWYQPQHF	TGTGCCAGCAGTGAAACCATGTGGTATCAGCCCCAGCATTTT
TRBD1	TRBV28	few	TRBJ2-3	CASSSPGQGGDTQYF	TGTGCCAGCAGTTCCCCGGGACAGGGTGGGGATACGCAGTATTTT
NA	TRBV7-9	NA	TRBJ1-6	CASSPGQPGNLNSPLHF	TGTGCCAGCAGCCCAGGACAGCCCGGAAACCTAAATTCACCCCTCCACTTT
NA	TRBV5-6	few	TRBJ1-5	CASSHRDRRGPQHF	TGTGCCAGCAGCCACCGGGACCGCCGAGGACCCCAGCATTTT
NA	TRBV12-3/TRBV12-4	few	TRBJ1-4	CASSSQGAVGGRKLFF	TGTGCCAGCAGTTCCCAAGGCGCAGTTGGGGGAAGAAAACTGTTTTTT
NA	TRBV2	few	TRBJ1-5	CASSGGNSNQPQHF	TGTGCCAGCAGTGGCGGGAATAGCAATCAGCCCCAGCATTTT
TRBD1	TRBV20-1	NA	TRBJ2-7	CSADRDRGNEQYF	TGCAGTGCTGACCGGGACAGGGGGAACGAGCAGTACTTC
NA	TRBV30	few	TRBJ1-6	CAWSVGQPLHF	TGTGCCTGGAGTGTCGGCCAACCCCTCCACTTT
NA	TRBV7-2	many	TRBJ2-2	CASSSGTANTGELFF	TGTGCCAGCAGCTCCGGGACGGCCAACACCGGGGAGCTGTTTTTT
NA	TRBV10-3	many	TRBJ2-7	CAISEGRSSYEQYF	TGTGCCATCAGTGAGGGACGGTCCTCCTACGAGCAGTACTTC
NA	TRBV20-1	many	TRBJ2-1	CSAPKPPPAPNEQFF	TGCAGTGCCCCAAAGCCTCCTCCGGCCCCCAATGAGCAGTTCTTC
TRBD2	TRBV29-1	many	TRBJ2-7	CSEQIAGGQLHEQYF	TGCAGCGAACAAATAGCGGGAGGGCAGCTCCACGAGCAGTACTTC
NA	TRBV20-1	few	TRBJ1-5	CSAPGVGNQPQHF	TGCAGTGCTCCGGGGGTCGGCAATCAGCCCCAGCATTTT